One and the same sample provided the 9 T cell receptor beta chains below, sequenced in a study of OX40 agonist ivuxolimab in advanced cancers. The repertoire was sequenced with immunoSEQ multiplex PCR; TCRdb's copy has only in-frame clones and lacks some. The repertoire holds some 30,000 clones, with around 90% as singletons. Sample: CD4+ or CD8+ T cells sorted from blood, taken in a trial of the OX40 agonist ivuxolimab. These receptors were taken from an adult with an advanced solid tumor such as melanoma, head and neck, liver or kidney cancer.

This clone is medium-sized in the sample. The rearrangement joins TRBV27 to TRBJ2-7; TRBD1 agrees at 9 bases. With 4 bases clipped from V and 5 bases from J, the junction kept 6 bases outside the gene matches. Germline V gene lookup returns CDR1 MNHEY and CDR2 SMNVEV (reference sequence). This CDR3 contains 14 residues. This CDR3 reads CASSYGQGLHEQYF. The CDR3 DNA reads TGTGCCAGCAGTTATGGACAGGGGCTACACGAGCAGTACTTC.

The rearrangement joins TRBV27 to TRBJ2-3; D not certain. The CDR3 length is 14 residues. Between the trimmed V and J ends, which lost 3 bases and 0 bases, there was a span of 7 bases. Germline-derived CDR1 and CDR2 are MNHEY and SMNVEV (reference sequence). The CDR3 protein is CASSLYTSTDTQYF. In DNA, the CDR3 is TGTGCCAGCAGTTTGTACACGAGCACAGATACGCAGTATTTT.

The genes are TRBV19 and TRBJ1-5; a weak D match, TRBD1 (5 bases). CDR1 LNHDA and CDR2 SQIVND come from the germline V gene (reference sequence). The CDR3 has 15 amino acids. Between the trimmed V and J ends, which lost 4 bases and 3 bases, there was a span of 13 bases. The chain's CDR3 is CASSTLQGLNQPQHF. CDR3 DNA sequence: TGTGCCAGTAGTACACTTCAGGGTCTCAATCAGCCCCAGCATTTT.

V and J are TRBV6-6 and TRBJ2-7, with D perhaps TRBD2 (5 bases). Germline loops: CDR1 MNHNY, CDR2 SVGAGI (reference sequence). V lost 2 bases and J lost 0, with 14 bases in between. This CDR3 has 16 residues. The CDR3 nucleotides are TGTGCCAGCAGTTACGGGTATCCCGGAGGCTCCTACGAGCAGTACTTC. Amino acid sequence: CASSYGYPGGSYEQYF.

The V call is TRBV5-4, the J call TRBJ1-2; possible D gene TRBD1, 6 bases. Germline lookup yields CDR1 SGHNT and CDR2 YYREEE (reference sequence). The CDR3 is 13 amino acids. Trimming pared 4 bases from V and 8 bases from J, leaving 15 bases between. In DNA form, the CDR3 reads TGTGCCAGCAGCCCAATCCCGACAGGAGGCTACACCTTC. Protein product: CASSPIPTGGYTF.

The chain uses TRBV6-5 and TRBJ2-1, with D unclear. The V end was cut by 0 bases, the J end by 5 bases, with 8 bases between. The germline CDR1 and CDR2 sequences are MNHEY and SVGAGI. There are 14 residues in the CDR3. DNA for the CDR3: TGTGCCAGCAGTTACTCGGTCAGCAACAATGAGCAGTTCTTC. It encodes CASSYSVSNNEQFF.

V and J are TRBV11-1 and TRBJ2-1; 7 positions match TRBD1. V lost 5 bases, J lost 0 bases, and 7 bases stayed unmatched. The CDR3 length is 16 residues. Germline lookup yields CDR1 SGHAT and CDR2 FQDESV (reference sequence). CDR3 amino acids: CASSINRGYSYNEQFF. The CDR3 DNA reads TGTGCCAGCAGCATCAACAGGGGTTACTCCTACAATGAGCAGTTCTTC.

The V gene is TRBV28, the J gene TRBJ2-7, with a tentative D call TRBD2 (6 bases). V was pared by 10 bases and J by 0 bases, with 13 bases between. The germline V gene encodes CDR1 MDHEN and CDR2 SYDVKM. The CDR3 sequence is 13 residues long. The chain's CDR3 is CATAGGSSYEQYF. The DNA of the CDR3 is TGTGCCACCGCTGGAGGGAGCTCCTACGAGCAGTACTTC.

The chain is built from TRBV2 and TRBJ1-1; TRBD1 is a possible D gene (5 bases). Looked up from germline, CDR1 is SNHLY and CDR2 is FYNNEI. Trimming stripped 8 bases from V and 0 bases from J, with 10 bases between. The CDR3 is 13 amino acids. This CDR3 reads CASGSTVNTEAFF. The CDR3 DNA is TGTGCCAGCGGATCGACAGTGAACACTGAAGCTTTCTTT.